The 24 T cell receptor beta chains listed next were all sequenced from one sample in a study of blood T cell repertoires in COVID-19 (TCRdb year 2020). The library was built by means of the immunoSEQ multiplex PCR assay. The source is immuneACCESS, and TCRdb retained only in-frame sequences with V and J called. Part of the clones is not carried over; for the studies checked, unresolved V genes explain less than half of this, and the remainder is unexplained. The sample table lists 130,000 or so clones, 88% of them with a count of one. More than 1.5% of the sample is in the top ten clones. Sequencing was carried out using peripheral blood. These receptors originate from a woman in her sixties or seventies with acute or convalescent COVID-19.

The rearrangement uses TRBV29-1 and TRBJ2-7; TRBD1 matches at 9 bases. The germline V gene has CDR1 SQVTM and CDR2 ANQGSEA. The CDR3 covers 13 residues. J lost 6 bases, V lost 4 bases, and 7 bases had no gene match. CDR3 DNA sequence: TGCAGCGTTGCGGGACAGGGAAAAGGCGAGCAGTACTTC. It is translated as CSVAGQGKGEQYF.

The rearrangement uses TRBV5-4 and TRBJ1-2; the D gene is possibly TRBD1 (5 bases). The CDR3 is 13 residues long. Germline CDR1 is SGHNT and CDR2 is YYREEE (reference sequence). Trimming cost V 0 bases and J 5 bases, with 8 bases left between them. Here the CDR3 DNA reads TGTGCCAGCAGCTTGGTAGGGGAATATGGCTACACCTTC. It specifies CASSLVGEYGYTF.

This sequence joins TRBV4-2 and TRBJ1-3, with 7 bases lining up with TRBD1. Germline V lookup: CDR1 LGHNA, CDR2 YNFKEQ. This CDR3 region has 16 residues. V shed 0 bases and J 1 base; nucleotides not matched to a gene: 3. CDR3 sequence (DNA): TGTGCCAGCAGCCAAGACGAGGGGGCATCTGGAAACACCATATATTTT. Translating it yields CASSQDEGASGNTIYF.

This sequence joins TRBV5-1 and TRBJ1-1; the D gene is possibly TRBD1 (5 bases). The CDR3 consists of 16 residues. The germline V gene has CDR1 SGHRS and CDR2 YFSETQ. V was clipped by 0 bases and J by 2 bases, with 14 bases between them. In DNA, the CDR3 is TGCGCCAGCAGCTTGGCCCTGGGGGGGTCAAACACTGAAGCTTTCTTT. It yields the protein CASSLALGGSNTEAFF.

The rearrangement joins TRBV5-4 to TRBJ2-3; 9 bases fit TRBD2. There are 15 residues in the CDR3. Germline-derived CDR1 and CDR2 are SGHNT and YYREEE (reference sequence). V lost 4 bases, J lost 2 bases, and 5 bases stayed unmatched. The CDR3 nucleotides read TGTGCCAGCAGCATCAGCGGGGGGCTCACAGATACGCAGTATTTT. Translating gives CASSISGGLTDTQYF.

V is TRBV28 and J is TRBJ1-5; D is unclear. V gave up 7 bases and J gave up 2 bases, with 9 bases separating them. CDR1 and CDR2 (germline): MDHEN, SYDVKM. The CDR3 totals 13 residues. Written as DNA, the CDR3 is TGTGCCAGCACCTATAACCGCAATCAGCCCCAGCATTTT. Its translation is CASTYNRNQPQHF.

This chain links TRBV3-1 (or the pseudogene TRBV3-2) with TRBJ1-3, with TRBD1 as a possible D gene (5 bases). The germline V and J ends were trimmed by 4 bases and 0 bases, with 10 bases remaining between them. The CDR3 spans 15 residues. From germline, CDR1 is LGHDT and CDR2 YNNKEL (reference sequence). Written as DNA, the CDR3 is TGTGCCAGCAGCCCGGACACACACTCTGGAAACACCATATATTTT. It encodes CASSPDTHSGNTIYF.

This clone was picked up one time. This rearrangement joins TRBV28 to TRBJ2-3, with D uncertain. CDR1 and CDR2 from the germline V gene are MDHEN and SYDVKM. The CDR3 sequence is 17 residues long. The V gene lost 2 bases and the J gene lost 1 base, with 16 bases spanning the gap. CDR3 residues: CASSLTLSQLGTDTQYF. In DNA form, the CDR3 reads TGTGCCAGCAGTTTAACTTTATCGCAACTTGGCACAGATACGCAGTATTTT.

The chain joins TRBV19 to TRBJ2-7; no firm D call. CDR3 length: 13 residues. V was clipped by 1 base and J by 2 bases, with 6 bases between them. Germline V gene lookup returns CDR1 LNHDA and CDR2 SQIVND (reference sequence). CDR3 sequence (DNA): TGTGCCAGTAGTATAGGGCGGACCTACGAGCAGTACTTC. It yields the protein CASSIGRTYEQYF.

This chain uses TRBV5-8 with TRBJ1-6; a weak D match, TRBD1 (6 bases). The CDR3 is 13 amino acids. V lost 4 bases to trimming and J lost 9 bases, with 11 bases between them. Germline lookup yields CDR1 SGHTS and CDR2 YDEGEE. CDR3 sequence (DNA): TGTGCCAGCAGCCTCGACAGGAGTTCACCCCTCCACTTT. This encodes CASSLDRSSPLHF.

The chain recombines TRBV30 with TRBJ1-5, with no clear D. The CDR3 has 15 residues. V was clipped by 2 bases and J by 6 bases, with 17 bases between them. In germline, CDR1 is GTSNPN, CDR2 SVGIG (reference sequence). CDR3 protein: CAWSPPPAGVQPQHF. For the CDR3, the DNA is TGTGCCTGGAGTCCACCTCCCGCCGGGGTTCAGCCCCAGCATTTT.

This clone was detected only a few times. V is TRBV18 and J is TRBJ1-3; 8 bases fit TRBD1. From germline, CDR1 is KGHSH and CDR2 LQKENI. This CDR3 comprises 19 residues. Losses at the gene ends were 1 base for V and 4 bases for J; bases not matched to a gene: 15. The CDR3 coding sequence is TGTGCCAGCTCACCACGGACCGTTTCAGGGGGCGCGTGGGGAAACACCATATATTTT. Translation: CASSPRTVSGGAWGNTIYF.

The V gene is TRBV9, the J gene TRBJ1-2; D gene uncertain. Trimming left V 0 bases short and J 6 bases short, with 15 bases between. The CDR3 loop spans 15 amino acids. CDR1 is SGDLS, CDR2 YYNGEE, per germline. The CDR3 DNA is TGTGCCAGCAGCGTAGGGGTAGGAGTTACCCATGGCTACACCTTC. Encoded protein: CASSVGVGVTHGYTF.

The rearrangement joins TRBV19 to TRBJ1-2; D remains ambiguous. Germline loops: CDR1 LNHDA, CDR2 SQIVND (reference sequence). V lost 4 bases and J 0 bases, leaving 21 bases between the germline ends. The CDR3 covers 18 residues. CDR3 nucleotide sequence: TGTGCCAGTAGTACCCTCCTCCGACGGAGCCACACTAACTATGGCTACACCTTC. Encoded protein: CASSTLLRRSHTNYGYTF.

A few counts support this clone. The J gene is TRBJ1-5, the V gene TRBV6-2 or TRBV6-3, with D tentatively TRBD1 (5 bases). Germline assignment: CDR1 MNHEY and CDR2 SVGEGT. The V end was cut by 6 bases, the J end by 3 bases, with 15 bases between. The CDR3 has 15 residues. CDR3 amino acids: CASSPSDMPNQPQHF. CDR3 bases: TGTGCCAGCAGCCCCTCGGACATGCCCAATCAGCCCCAGCATTTT.

V gene TRBV6-2 or TRBV6-3 combines with J gene TRBJ2-1; tentative D call: TRBD2 (5 bases). This CDR3 is 15 amino acids long. Between the trimmed V and J ends, which lost 6 bases and 3 bases, there was a span of 15 bases. In germline, CDR1 is MNHEY, CDR2 SVGEGT. The chain's CDR3 is CASSLTPRGYNEQFF. DNA of the CDR3: TGTGCCAGCAGCCTCACTCCACGGGGCTACAATGAGCAGTTCTTC.

J is TRBJ1-4 and V is TRBV4-3; 9 nucleotides align to TRBD1. V was pared by 2 bases and J by 8 bases, with 9 bases of the junction left unmatched. Per the germline V gene, CDR1 is LGHNA and CDR2 is YSLEER. This CDR3 contains 16 residues. For the CDR3, the DNA is TGCGCCAGCAGCCAATCGACGACAGGGGGATTGGAAAAACTGTTTTTT. Protein product: CASSQSTTGGLEKLFF.

The chain has TRBV24-1 and TRBJ1-2, with no clear D. Germline V gives CDR1 KGHDR, CDR2 SFDVKD. The ends were cut back, 2 bases at V and 6 bases at J, with 12 bases in the middle. The CDR3 has 14 amino acids. DNA for the CDR3: TGTGCCACCAGTGATTCTGGGGAGATAAATGGCTACACCTTC. It encodes CATSDSGEINGYTF.

The genes are TRBV9 and TRBJ1-6; D gene uncertain. V was cut by 3 bases and J by 3 bases, with 7 bases left in between. Germline CDR1 and CDR2: SGDLS and YYNGEE. This CDR3 has 14 residues. CDR3 protein: CASSGLNYNSPLHF. The DNA for the CDR3 is TGTGCCAGCAGCGGACTAAACTATAATTCACCCCTCCACTTT.

The chain is built from TRBV4-1 and TRBJ2-7, with 7 nucleotides matching TRBD1. Trimming cost V 0 bases and J 2 bases; bases outside gene matches: 13. CDR3 length equals 18 residues. Germline CDR1 is MGHRA and CDR2 is YSYEKL. CDR3 in DNA: TGCGCCAGCAGCCAAGATCTGACAGGGAGAACCCTTCCCTACGAGCAGTACTTC. This encodes CASSQDLTGRTLPYEQYF.

The V call is TRBV19, the J call TRBJ1-1; 11 bases are shared with TRBD1. Germline V lookup: CDR1 LNHDA, CDR2 SQIVND (reference sequence). V lost 6 bases to trimming and J lost 5 bases; unmatched junction nucleotides: 8. There are 15 residues in the CDR3. The CDR3 region is CASSPGTGGATEAFF. CDR3 DNA: TGTGCCAGTAGCCCCGGGACAGGGGGTGCGACTGAAGCTTTCTTT.

The gene calls are TRBV19 and TRBJ1-1; 9 nucleotides line up with TRBD1. From germline, CDR1 is LNHDA and CDR2 SQIVND (reference sequence). The CDR3 extends over 13 amino acids. The V segment lost 6 bases and the J segment 1 base; nucleotides outside the gene matches: 0. CDR3 DNA sequence: TGTGCCAGTAGGGGACAGGGGAACACTGAAGCTTTCTTT. This translates into CASRGQGNTEAFF.

This rearrangement joins TRBV7-8 to TRBJ2-2; 8 bases match TRBD2. The trim removed 5 bases at V and 6 bases at J, leaving 17 bases unmatched. The CDR3 totals 18 residues. Germline-derived CDR1 and CDR2 are SGHVS and FQNEAQ. The CDR3 coding sequence is TGTGCCAGCAGCCCGAATTCGGGGGGGTCGATCGTGGCCGGGGAGCTGTTTTTT. This sequence encodes CASSPNSGGSIVAGELFF.

The chain recombines TRBV5-1 with TRBJ1-1, with 9 bases identical to TRBD1. This CDR3 is 14 amino acids long. In germline, CDR1 is SGHRS, CDR2 YFSETQ. V lost 6 bases to trimming and J lost 4 bases; unmatched junction nucleotides: 7. CDR3 nucleotides: TGCGCCAGCATTCCTGAGACAGGGGGCACTGAAGCTTTCTTT. It is translated as CASIPETGGTEAFF. The full variable domain, in which reference TRBV5-1 and TRBJ1-1 provide the parts outside the CDR3, is KAGVTQTPRYLIKTRGQQVTLSCSPISGHRSVSWYQQTPGQGLQFLFEYFSETQRNKGNFPGRFSGRQFSNSRSEMNVSTLELGDSALYLCASIPETGGTEAFFGQGTRLTVV.